This T cell receptor (beta chain) was sequenced during a study of shared clonotypes between healthy human individuals. The V end was cut by 6 bases, the J end by 6 bases, with 11 bases between. The V gene's germline CDR1 is SGHNT and CDR2 YYREEE (reference sequence). CDR3 length: 12 amino acids. Produced via immunoSEQ multiplex PCR; TCRdb's table is partial and in-frame only. There are around 200,000 clones in the sample; around 63% occur only once, and less than 11% lies in the top ten. The chain joins TRBV5-4 to TRBJ2-3; D remains unclear. The TCR was taken from a man aged 30-40 years in good health. Sequenced: memory CD4+ T cells sorted from blood. Documented subset: CD45RA-negative fraction. The CDR3 bases are TGTGCCAGCACAAAACCTCGTGATACGCAGTATTTT. Amino acid sequence: CASTKPRDTQYF.